This T cell receptor (beta chain) was sequenced during a study of blood T cell repertoires in COVID-19. Original methodology: Scientists estimated how many nucleated cells there were by amplifying reference gene primers. The data were produced by immunoSEQ multiplex PCR, yet TCRdb's version contains in-frame clones alone and is incomplete. The V and J calls and clone size were taken over from that table, and D and trimming were inferred from the DNA. The table has more than 50,000 clones, 85% seen once. The count of this clone is one. The receptor's source is a human donor in a cohort sampled during active COVID-19. Sequencing used peripheral blood.

The CDR3, as DNA: TGTGCCAGCAGTGAGGACAGGGGGGACACTGAAGCTTTCTTT. Protein sequence: CASSEDRGDTEAFF. V gene TRBV6-1 combines with J gene TRBJ1-1; 10 nucleotides align to TRBD1. CDR1 MNHNS and CDR2 SASEGT come from the germline V gene. The CDR3 is made up of 14 amino acids. The V gene end was trimmed by 3 bases and the J gene end by 3 bases; junction bases not matched to a gene: 1.